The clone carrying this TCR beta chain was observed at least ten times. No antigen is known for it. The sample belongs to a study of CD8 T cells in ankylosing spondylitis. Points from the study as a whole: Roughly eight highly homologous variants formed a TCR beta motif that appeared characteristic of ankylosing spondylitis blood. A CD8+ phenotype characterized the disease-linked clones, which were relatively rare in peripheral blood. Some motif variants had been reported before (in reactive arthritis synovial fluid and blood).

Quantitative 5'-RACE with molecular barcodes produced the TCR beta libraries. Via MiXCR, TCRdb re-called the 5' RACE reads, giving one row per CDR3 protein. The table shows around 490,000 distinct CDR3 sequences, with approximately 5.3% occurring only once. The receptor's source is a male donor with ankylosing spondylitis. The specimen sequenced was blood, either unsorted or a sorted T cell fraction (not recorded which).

The CDR3 DNA reads TGCGCCAGCAGGAAGGATGGCTCCTACAATGAGCAGTTCTTC. Translation gives CASRKDGSYNEQFF. The chain employs TRBV5-1 and TRBJ2-1, with D unresolved. CDR1 is SGHRS, CDR2 YFSETQ, per germline. The CDR3 has 14 residues. Trimming took 5 bases from V and 0 from J, leaving 9 bases between them.